A selection of T cell receptor beta chains follows, all from one sample in a study of cytomegalovirus exposure and HLA in healthy donors. Only in-frame clones appear in the TCRdb table, and some are missing; sequencing was by immunoSEQ multiplex PCR. The repertoire consists of around 150,000 clones, with around 77% occurring once and the leading ten covering approximately 2%. The source material was PBMCs. The receptors originated from a man aged 25-40 years in good health and CMV-seronegative. CDR3s include the opening cysteine and the closing phenylalanine or tryptophan. A D gene is named only where the DNA matches it firmly. Where a row states a size, it is once, few, many or the class of an expanded clone; other rows omit it.

TGTGCCAGCAGCCCGGGCTATGGCGGGACCTACGAGCAGTACTTC	CASSPGYGGTYEQYF	NA	NA	TRBV6-5	TRBJ2-7
TGTGCCAGTAGTACCCTGGGACAGTACAATGAGCAGTTCTTC	CASSTLGQYNEQFF	NA	TRBD1	TRBV19	TRBJ2-1
TGCGCCAGCAGCGCTGGACAGGGGGCGCGGAAAGATACGCAGTATTTT	CASSAGQGARKDTQYF	NA	TRBD1	TRBV5-1	TRBJ2-3
TGTGCCTGGAGTACCCAAATGCGCTCTGAAGCTTTCTTT	CAWSTQMRSEAFF	NA	NA	TRBV30	TRBJ1-1
TGTGCCAGCTCACCAATTGAGACAGCCTACGAGCAGTACTTC	CASSPIETAYEQYF	NA	NA	TRBV18	TRBJ2-7
TGTGCCAGCAGTGGGGGACTAGCGGGAGGGCAATCCCCTTGGGCCAACGTCCTGACTTTC	CASSGGLAGGQSPWANVLTF	NA	TRBD2	TRBV27	TRBJ2-6
TGTGCCAGTAGTATTGAAGGTAGTAGCGGGACAAGGTCCTACGAGCAGTACTTC	CASSIEGSSGTRSYEQYF	NA	TRBD2	TRBV19	TRBJ2-7
TGTGCCAGTATAAAGGGAGGAAACACCGGGGAGCTGTTTTTT	CASIKGGNTGELFF	NA	NA	TRBV19	TRBJ2-2
TGTGCCAGCTGTGGGACAGGGGCTTTAGACAATCAGCCCCAGCATTTT	CASCGTGALDNQPQHF	once	TRBD1	TRBV6-1	TRBJ1-5
TGCGCCAGCAGCTTGGCGCCAGGGGCCTACAATGAGCAGTTCTTC	CASSLAPGAYNEQFF	NA	NA	TRBV5-1	TRBJ2-1
TGTGCCTGGAGTGGACAGGCGGGTGGCTACACCTTC	CAWSGQAGGYTF	NA	NA	TRBV30	TRBJ1-2
TGCGCCAGCAGCTTGGTCCTAGCGGGAGGAAGGGGACAAGAGACCCAGTACTTC	CASSLVLAGGRGQETQYF	NA	TRBD2	TRBV5-1	TRBJ2-5
TGCGCCAGTTTCAGGTATAAGGCAACTAATGAAAAACTGTTTTTT	CASFRYKATNEKLFF	few	NA	TRBV5-1	TRBJ1-4
TGTGCCATCAAGGGGACAGACCAAAACATTCAGTACTTC	CAIKGTDQNIQYF	NA	TRBD1	TRBV10-3	TRBJ2-4
TGTGCCTGCCCGCTAGCGGGAGGGTACAATGAGCAGTTCTTC	CACPLAGGYNEQFF	few	TRBD2	TRBV30	TRBJ2-1
TGTGCCAGTTCCCGGAGGGGGATTGCGGGAGGGCCCGCGAACACCGGGGAGCTGTTTTTT	CASSRRGIAGGPANTGELFF	NA	TRBD2	TRBV19	TRBJ2-2
TGTGCCAGCAGTGACTGGGCGGGACTGAACACCGGGGAGCTGTTTTTT	CASSDWAGLNTGELFF	NA	NA	TRBV6-1	TRBJ2-2
TGTGCCAGCTCACCAATTGTCGGGAGCTTCCACAGCACAGATACGCAGTATTTT	CASSPIVGSFHSTDTQYF	NA	NA	TRBV18	TRBJ2-3
TGTGCCAGCAGTGACGGTTACGAGCAGTACTTC	CASSDGYEQYF	NA	NA	TRBV2	TRBJ2-7
TGTGCCATTCGGTCCGGGACATCGGATTCCGAGCAGTACTTC	CAIRSGTSDSEQYF	NA	NA	TRBV10-3	TRBJ2-7
TGTGCCAGCAGGCCGACTAGCGCGAGCCCCCCCGATGAGCAGTTCTTC	CASRPTSASPPDEQFF	NA	TRBD2	TRBV2	TRBJ2-1
TGTGCCAGCAGCTGGAGGGGCACCGGGGAGCTGTTTTTT	CASSWRGTGELFF	NA	NA	TRBV28	TRBJ2-2
TGCGCCAGCACAGGGGGCGAGAACTACAATGAGCAGTTCTTC	CASTGGENYNEQFF	few	TRBD1	TRBV5-1	TRBJ2-1
TGTGCCAGCAGTTGGACTACCACCAATGAGCAGTTCTTC	CASSWTTTNEQFF	NA	NA	TRBV27	TRBJ2-1
TGTGCCAGCAGTTTATTTCTAGCGGGAGGGCCAGATACGCAGTATTTT	CASSLFLAGGPDTQYF	NA	TRBD2	TRBV27	TRBJ2-3
TGCAGCGCTGGAGGGGACAGCTCTGGAAACACCATATATTTT	CSAGGDSSGNTIYF	NA	TRBD1	TRBV29-1	TRBJ1-3
TGTGCCAGAAGCTTTTCCGGGGACACCTCCTACAATGAGCAGTTCTTC	CARSFSGDTSYNEQFF	NA	NA	TRBV5-3	TRBJ2-1
TGTGCCTGGAGTGTAACTAGCGGGAGGTCTGGTGAGCAGTTCTTC	CAWSVTSGRSGEQFF	once	TRBD2	TRBV30	TRBJ2-1
TGTGCCAGCAGCTTCCTTCGGCTAGCTGGTCAAGAGACCCAGTACTTC	CASSFLRLAGQETQYF	NA	NA	TRBV5-6	TRBJ2-5
TGCGCCAGCAGCTTGGGAGGGGAGGGCACTGAAGCTTTCTTT	CASSLGGEGTEAFF	few	NA	TRBV5-1	TRBJ1-1
TGTGCCAGCAGTTTATGGGGGGACAGCACCGGGGAGCTGTTTTTT	CASSLWGDSTGELFF	few	TRBD1	TRBV28	TRBJ2-2
TGTGCCACCAGCACACCCGGGACTAGCTCCTACGAGCAGTACTTC	CATSTPGTSSYEQYF	NA	TRBD2	TRBV15	TRBJ2-7
TGCGCCAGCAGCTTGGCTTGGCATGGCGGGAGGGCCGGGGACAATGAGCAGTTCTTC	CASSLAWHGGRAGDNEQFF	NA	TRBD2	TRBV5-1	TRBJ2-1
TGTGCCAGCAGGGGACTAGCCGCAACCGATGAGCAGTTCTTC	CASRGLAATDEQFF	NA	TRBD2	TRBV27	TRBJ2-1